One and the same sample provided the 23 T cell receptor beta chains below, sequenced in a study of vaccination and CD4 T cells after COVID-19 (dated 2022 in TCRdb). To prepare the library, PCR was applied. Instrument on record: Illumina iSeq 100. At the Johns Hopkins FTIC core, DNA from the cultured CD4+ T cells underwent TCR sequencing with the Oncomine TCR Beta short-read assay. TCRdb redid the processing of the public reads, applying fastp at Q25 and MiXCR, and retained in-frame beta chains. Rows matching on CDR3 protein sequence are summarized as one entry with the most common DNA and genes. The sample yields over 12,000 distinct CDR3 sequences; approximately 33% were counted once. About a tenth of the sample comes from the top ten. No cognate antigen is known for these TCRs. The label giving this sample's treatment or condition can be read as: approximately 9-day PBMC culture with coronavirus spike peptide pools or control peptides (ViraFEST assay).

Sequencing was performed on CD4+ T cells from blood, cultured in vitro, taken after SARS-CoV-2 vaccination. The receptors were gathered from a human donor who had recovered from COVID-19.

The chain is built from TRBV27 and TRBJ1-6; D gene uncertain. V lost 0 bases to trimming and J lost 4 bases, with 4 bases between them. The CDR3 covers 14 residues. The germline V gene encodes CDR1 MNHEY and CDR2 SMNVEV (reference sequence). The chain's CDR3 is CASSLSGYNSPLHF. Written as DNA, the CDR3 is TGTGCCAGCAGTTTATCGGGATATAATTCACCCCTCCACTTT.

V usage is TRBV18 and J usage is TRBJ2-3, with no clear D. The CDR3 contains 17 residues. V lost 0 bases and J lost 2, with 15 bases in between. Germline loops: CDR1 KGHSH, CDR2 LQKENI. The CDR3 region is CASSPPALLGSTDTQYF. CDR3 nucleotide sequence: TGTGCCAGCTCACCACCGGCTCTCTTGGGTTCCACAGATACGCAGTATTTT.

J is TRBJ2-2 and V is TRBV6-2 or TRBV6-3; no definite D call. This CDR3 spans 14 amino acids. Germline V gene sequence: CDR1 MNHEY, CDR2 SVGEGT. With 0 bases removed from V and 1 base from J, the gap between germline ends came to 3 bases. The CDR3: CASSYSRNTGELFF. As DNA, the CDR3 is TGTGCCAGCAGTTACTCTAGGAACACCGGGGAGCTGTTTTTT.

This clonotype was recorded a few times. The chain has TRBV27 and TRBJ1-1; tentative D call: TRBD1 (5 bases). With 6 bases removed from V and 5 bases from J, the gap between germline ends came to 16 bases. Germline CDR1 MNHEY, CDR2 SMNVEV (reference sequence). This CDR3 is built from 14 residues. DNA of the CDR3: TGTGCCAGCAGGACCCTCGGGGCGGGGACTGAAGCTTTCTTT. It specifies CASRTLGAGTEAFF.

J is TRBJ2-6 and V is TRBV7-2; a possible D gene is TRBD2 (6 bases). The V gene's germline CDR1 is SGHTA and CDR2 FQGNSA. The CDR3 contains 15 residues. Trimming stripped 6 bases from V and 3 bases from J, with 12 bases between. The CDR3 DNA sequence: TGTGCCAGCAGGATAACGGGGGTTGGGGCCAACGTCCTGACTTTC. It yields the protein CASRITGVGANVLTF.

This clonotype was seen only a few times. The genes are TRBV28 and TRBJ2-5; 9 bases map to TRBD2. The CDR3 covers 18 residues. V shed 6 bases and J 5 bases; nucleotides not matched to a gene: 19. The germline CDR1 and CDR2 sequences are MDHEN and SYDVKM. The CDR3 coding sequence is TGTGCCAGCAGCTCCCGGCTAGCGGGAAGGGGTATTGGGGAGACCCAGTACTTC. It codes for CASSSRLAGRGIGETQYF.

This clonotype was counted between two and nine times. The rearrangement links TRBV7-2 to TRBJ2-7; 7 bases map to TRBD2. The V and J ends lost 5 bases and 1 base, in that order; junction bases with no gene match: 8. CDR3 length: 15 residues. Germline CDR1 is SGHTA and CDR2 is FQGNSA. The DNA for the CDR3 is TGTGCCAGCAGCCCCTGGGCTAGCGGATCCTACGAGCAGTACTTC. As protein: CASSPWASGSYEQYF.

V is TRBV4-3 and J is TRBJ2-1; D possibly corresponds to TRBD2 (5 bases). The germline CDR1 and CDR2 sequences are LGHNA and YSLEER. This CDR3 spans 16 amino acids. V dropped 1 base and J dropped 2 bases, with 12 bases sitting between them. The CDR3 spells CASSQGSGLPYNEQFF. In DNA form, the CDR3 reads TGCGCCAGCAGCCAAGGAAGCGGACTCCCCTACAATGAGCAGTTCTTC.

Points on this clonotype: One junction end disagrees with the germline gene, perhaps due to a read error. This chain connects TRBV5-4 to TRBJ2-2; tentatively, D is TRBD1 (6 bases). The germline V gene encodes CDR1 SGHNT and CDR2 YYREEE (reference sequence). The CDR3 length is 15 residues. CDR3 residues: CASNSGTQNTGELSF. The CDR3 nucleotides read TGTGCCAGCAACTCCGGGACACAGAACACCGGGGAGCTGTCTTTT.

There are a few counts of this clonotype. CDR3 sequence (DNA): TGTGCCAGCAGCTTGACCAGGACAGGGGGAAGGGAGACCCAGTACTTC. Translated: CASSLTRTGGRETQYF. The chain combines TRBV5-4 with TRBJ2-5, with 10 bases matching TRBD1. This CDR3 is 16 amino acids long. The germline CDR1 and CDR2 sequences are SGHNT and YYREEE (reference sequence). The junction had 8 bases not matched to a gene; V was cut back by 1 base and J by 5 bases.

This rearrangement joins TRBV29-1 to TRBJ1-1; D gene uncertain. Germline CDR1 reads SQVTM; CDR2 reads ANQGSEA. Trimming took off 5 bases at V and 1 base at J, with 8 bases between the two ends. The CDR3 extends over 12 amino acids. CDR3 amino acids: CSVSQSNTEAFF. Here the CDR3 DNA reads TGCAGCGTTAGCCAGTCGAACACTGAAGCTTTCTTT. Looking up the rest from reference TRBV29-1 and TRBJ1-1 gives the full variable domain: SAVISQKPSRDICQRGTSLTIQCQVDSQVTMMFWYRQQPGQSLTLIATANQGSEATYESGFVIDKFPISRPNLTFSTLTVSNMSPEDSSIYLCSVSQSNTEAFFGQGTRLTVV.

The J gene is TRBJ1-5, the V gene TRBV7-2; D uncertain. This CDR3 region has 16 residues. V gave up 1 base and J gave up 7 bases, with 17 bases separating them. Germline values: CDR1 SGHTA, CDR2 FQGNSA. The CDR3 DNA reads as TGTGCCAGCAGCTTAGGGGCGGGAGATCGGAACCAGCCCCAGCATTTT. Its translation: CASSLGAGDRNQPQHF.

This clonotype was counted between two and nine times. CDR3: CASSRTGGRDYTF. The CDR3 region has the DNA TGTGCCAGCAGCCGGACAGGGGGCAGAGACTACACCTTC. The chain has TRBV6-1 and TRBJ1-2; TRBD1 agrees at 11 bases. This CDR3 comprises 13 residues. Germline V lookup: CDR1 MNHNS, CDR2 SASEGT. With 6 bases clipped from V and 10 bases from J, the junction kept 7 bases outside the gene matches.

In its sample, this clonotype was seen a few times. The chain combines TRBV20-1 with TRBJ1-1; D not resolved. Germline V gene data show CDR1 as DFQATT and CDR2 as SNEGSKA (reference sequence). V dropped 4 bases and J dropped 4 bases, with 16 bases sitting between them. There are 14 residues in the CDR3. The CDR3: CSATVVARGTEAFF. The CDR3 nucleotides are TGCAGTGCTACCGTGGTGGCCAGAGGCACTGAAGCTTTCTTT.

This clonotype came up a few times. The V gene is TRBV7-8, the J gene TRBJ1-5; D is uncertain. The V gene lost 3 bases and the J gene lost 0 bases, with 9 bases spanning the gap. The CDR3 totals 15 residues. CDR1 and CDR2 (germline): SGHVS, FQNEAQ. Here the CDR3 DNA reads TGTGCCAGCAGCTTGCGTGCGCTTAGCAATCAGCCCCAGCATTTT. Translated, it gives CASSLRALSNQPQHF. The whole variable domain, remainder taken from reference TRBV7-8 and TRBJ1-5, is GAGVSQSPRYKVAKRGQDVALRCDPISGHVSLFWYQQALGQGPEFLTYFQNEAQLDKSGLPSDRFFAERPEGSVSTLKIQRTQQEDSAVYLCASSLRALSNQPQHFGDGTRLSIL.

This clonotype was detected only a few times. The V call is TRBV7-2, the J call TRBJ1-5; D is undetermined. CDR3 size: 14 residues. V lost 5 bases to trimming and J lost 0 bases, with 8 bases between them. Germline V gene lookup returns CDR1 SGHTA and CDR2 FQGNSA. The CDR3 region has the DNA TGTGCCAGCAGCCCCTGGAATAGCAATCAGCCCCAGCATTTT. This sequence encodes CASSPWNSNQPQHF.

The rearrangement links TRBV4-2 to TRBJ1-2; 7 bases align to TRBD1. After removal of 4 bases from V and 4 bases from J, the junction contained 6 bases not matched to a gene. Germline CDR1 and CDR2: LGHNA and YNFKEQ. The CDR3 totals 14 residues. The CDR3 DNA is TGTGCCAGCAGCCCAACAGGGGCGCCCTATGGCTACACCTTC. As protein: CASSPTGAPYGYTF.

The V gene is TRBV6-1, the J gene TRBJ1-5; possibly TRBD1 for D (5 bases). This CDR3 is 19 amino acids long. Germline assignment: CDR1 MNHNS and CDR2 SASEGT. The V end was cut by 0 bases, the J end by 0 bases, with 18 bases between. CDR3 in DNA: TGTGCCAGCAGTGAAGCGAAGCGGGGCAGGCTATATAGCAATCAGCCCCAGCATTTT. It translates to CASSEAKRGRLYSNQPQHF.

The V gene is TRBV12-3 or TRBV12-4, the J gene TRBJ1-5; D may be TRBD1 (5 bases). The CDR3 runs to 15 residues. The V and J ends lost 4 bases and 4 bases respectively, with 14 bases between them. CDR3 region: CASSWERGLNQPQHF. The CDR3 coding sequence is TGTGCCAGCAGTTGGGAAAGGGGCCTTAATCAGCCCCAGCATTTT.

The J gene is TRBJ2-7, the V gene TRBV28; D possibly uses TRBD1 or TRBD2 (5 bases each). V was trimmed by 0 bases and J by 3 bases, leaving 9 bases between them. From germline, CDR1 is MDHEN and CDR2 SYDVKM. This CDR3 contains 14 residues. CDR3 sequence: CASSLWGRDYEQYF. Here the CDR3 DNA reads TGTGCCAGCAGTTTATGGGGACGTGACTACGAGCAGTACTTC.

This sequence joins TRBV6-5 and TRBJ1-2; 8 bases align to TRBD1. CDR1 MNHEY and CDR2 SVGAGI come from the germline V gene. This CDR3 is 15 amino acids long. V lost 0 bases, J lost 3 bases, and 3 bases stayed unmatched. CDR3 sequence (DNA): TGTGCCAGCAGTTACTCGTCAGGGGGCGACTATGGCTACACCTTC. It specifies CASSYSSGGDYGYTF.

This clonotype was seen more than once but under ten times. The chain recombines TRBV6-2 or TRBV6-3 with TRBJ1-6; maybe TRBD1 (5 bases). There are 13 residues in the CDR3. Germline CDR1 and CDR2: MNHEY and SVGEGT. Trimming removed 2 bases from V and 14 bases from J, with 13 bases in between. The DNA of the CDR3 is TGTGCCAGCAGTTACCCGGGGGTAGCGGCCCTCCACTTT. It codes for CASSYPGVAALHF.

The V and J genes are TRBV19 and TRBJ1-5, with TRBD1 as a possible D gene (5 bases). Trimming removed 1 base at V and 6 bases at J, with 19 bases between. Germline CDR1 LNHDA, CDR2 SQIVND (reference sequence). The CDR3 loop spans 17 amino acids. The CDR3: CASSIVPAGGVSQPQHF. CDR3 sequence (DNA): TGTGCCAGTAGTATAGTCCCGGCGGGGGGTGTAAGTCAGCCCCAGCATTTT.